Listed below are T cell receptor beta chains from one sample, sequenced in a study of T cell responses to AZD1222 COVID-19 vaccine. The protocol was immunoSEQ multiplex PCR, while the TCRdb copy is restricted to in-frame clones and leaves out a portion. The table lists about 160,000 clones, around 95% of them singletons. The source was peripheral blood, collected on day 0 of AZD1222 vaccination. The origin of the receptors is an adult in good health. Each CDR3 is given with its conserved first and last residue. D genes are given only for firm matches. Clone size is stated in some rows and not others, as once, few, many or a class when expanded.

size: NA
D: TRBD1
V: TRBV6-5
J: TRBJ2-2
DNA: TGTGCCAGCAGCGACAGGGCGAACACCGGGGAGCTGTTTTTT
CDR3: CASSDRANTGELFF

size: NA
D: NA
V: TRBV19
J: TRBJ1-5
DNA: TGTGCCAGTAGTGGTGGTAGCAATCAGCCCCAGCATTTT
CDR3: CASSGGSNQPQHF

size: NA
D: NA
V: TRBV3-1/TRBV3-2
J: TRBJ1-3
DNA: TGTGCCAGCAGCCAAGTCTGGGGGCTTAAAGATGTATCTGGAAACACCATATATTTT
CDR3: CASSQVWGLKDVSGNTIYF

size: NA
D: TRBD1
V: TRBV5-6
J: TRBJ2-1
DNA: TGTGCCAGCAGCTTATATGACAGGGACAATGAGCAGTTCTTC
CDR3: CASSLYDRDNEQFF

size: NA
D: NA
V: TRBV28
J: TRBJ1-2
DNA: TGTGCCAGCAGTTTCAATGTGAGGGCCCACTATGGCTACACCTTC
CDR3: CASSFNVRAHYGYTF

size: few
D: NA
V: TRBV6-5
J: TRBJ1-5
DNA: TGTGCCAGCAGGCCGCGCATTGACGGGCCCCAGCATTTT
CDR3: CASRPRIDGPQHF

size: NA
D: NA
V: TRBV28
J: TRBJ1-3
DNA: TGTGCCAGCCATCCATTAGGGCGGACTGGAAACACCATATATTTT
CDR3: CASHPLGRTGNTIYF

size: NA
D: NA
V: TRBV30
J: TRBJ1-6
DNA: TGTGCCTGGAGTGTTCTCCCCTGGGGGTCACCCCTCCACTTT
CDR3: CAWSVLPWGSPLHF

size: NA
D: NA
V: TRBV20-1
J: TRBJ1-2
DNA: TGCAGTGCTACTTACCGTTGGGGCTACACCTTC
CDR3: CSATYRWGYTF

size: NA
D: TRBD2
V: TRBV19
J: TRBJ2-1
DNA: TGTGCCAGTAGTGGGACTAGCGGAAGAAACTCCTACAATGAGCAGTTCTTC
CDR3: CASSGTSGRNSYNEQFF

size: NA
D: NA
V: TRBV19
J: TRBJ1-1
DNA: TGTGCCAGTAGTATAGATAGGGCGAAGAACACTGAAGCTTTCTTT
CDR3: CASSIDRAKNTEAFF

size: NA
D: NA
V: TRBV7-8
J: TRBJ2-3
DNA: TGTGCCAGCAGCTTAGAAGCAATGGGGGGCACAGATACGCAGTATTTT
CDR3: CASSLEAMGGTDTQYF

size: once
D: TRBD2
V: TRBV28
J: TRBJ2-1
DNA: TGTGCCAGCAGTTTAGGACTAGCGGGATCCTACAATGAGCAGTTCTTC
CDR3: CASSLGLAGSYNEQFF

size: NA
D: NA
V: TRBV7-9
J: TRBJ1-2
DNA: TGTGCCAGCAGCTTAAACCGGGAGGATGGCTACACCTTC
CDR3: CASSLNREDGYTF

size: NA
D: TRBD1
V: TRBV11-2
J: TRBJ1-4
DNA: TGTGCCAGCAGCTTAGCGGGCGACAGGGCGACTAATGAAAAACTGTTTTTT
CDR3: CASSLAGDRATNEKLFF

size: NA
D: NA
V: TRBV5-1
J: TRBJ2-5
DNA: TGCGCCAGCAGCTTTGGGGGCGGGGAGACCCAGTACTTC
CDR3: CASSFGGGETQYF